These 15 T cell receptor beta chains came from one sample sequenced in a study of blood T cell repertoires in COVID-19. This table comes from immunoSEQ multiplex PCR, and its TCRdb copy is limited to in-frame clones, with some not included. The profile shows 250,000 to 350,000 clones, 90% of them singletons. Sequenced sample: peripheral blood. These TCRs come from a woman between 25 and 40 years old with COVID-19, enrolled during active disease.

In its sample, this clone was seen once. Here the CDR3 reads CASSYRARYGYTF. CDR3 nucleotides: TGTGCCAGCAGCTACAGGGCTCGCTATGGCTACACCTTC. V gene TRBV13 combines with J gene TRBJ1-2; TRBD1 is a possible D gene (6 bases). CDR1 is PRHDT and CDR2 is FYEKMQ in the germline V gene (reference sequence). Trimming stripped 4 bases from V and 4 bases from J, with 10 bases between. This CDR3 has 13 amino acids.

The chain carries TRBV9 and TRBJ1-1; 9 bases line up with TRBD1. J lost 4 bases, V lost 3 bases, and 7 bases had no gene match. The germline CDR1 and CDR2 sequences are SGDLS and YYNGEE. CDR3 length equals 15 residues. This CDR3 is CASSATGQGSTEAFF. CDR3 bases: TGTGCCAGCAGCGCAACCGGACAGGGGTCCACTGAAGCTTTCTTT.

J is TRBJ2-7 and V is TRBV20-1; D ambiguous. Trimming took 3 bases from V and 1 from J, leaving 10 bases between them. The germline V gene has CDR1 DFQATT and CDR2 SNEGSKA (reference sequence). The CDR3 contains 13 residues. This chain's CDR3 is CSASLVVSYEQYF. CDR3 DNA: TGCAGTGCTAGTCTAGTGGTGTCCTACGAGCAGTACTTC.

The chain uses TRBV27 and TRBJ1-2, with D maybe TRBD1 (5 bases). In germline, CDR1 is MNHEY, CDR2 SMNVEV (reference sequence). This CDR3 comprises 17 residues. Trimming removed 10 bases from V and 0 bases from J, with 24 bases in between. The CDR3, as DNA: TGTGCCAACTGCGAAGGGGTCTTACCTGACTCTAACTATGGCTACACCTTC. It is translated as CANCEGVLPDSNYGYTF.

CDR3 nucleotides: TGTGCCAGCGGGGGACTAGCGTGGCTCGAGCAGTACTTC. As protein: CASGGLAWLEQYF. This rearrangement joins TRBV6-6 to TRBJ2-7; 10 bases fit TRBD2. The junction had 7 bases not matched to a gene; V was cut back by 8 bases and J by 6 bases. CDR3 length equals 13 residues. The germline CDR1 and CDR2 sequences are MNHNY and SVGAGI (reference sequence).

To note about this clone: Germline is not matched at one junction end, which may reflect a read error. V usage is TRBV7-2 and J usage is TRBJ2-5; 10 bases are a match to TRBD2. The CDR3 contains 14 residues. The germline V gene encodes CDR1 SGHTA and CDR2 FQGNSA. The CDR3 protein is CASSLAPSGSNPDF. CDR3 DNA: TGTGCCAGCAGCTTAGCGCCTAGCGGGAGCAACCCAGACTTC.

The count of this clone is one. The chain is built from TRBV28 and TRBJ2-7, with 8 bases aligning to TRBD1. The CDR3 is made up of 14 amino acids. The trim removed 6 bases at V and 5 bases at J, leaving 9 bases unmatched. Per germline, CDR1 MDHEN and CDR2 SYDVKM. DNA of the CDR3: TGTGCCAGCAGGCAGGGACAGGTTCGACACGAGCAGTACTTC. Its protein product is CASRQGQVRHEQYF.

V and J are TRBV6-5 and TRBJ2-7, with 13 bases lining up with TRBD2. The CDR3 has 15 residues. V was clipped by 4 bases and J by 4 bases; unmatched bases: 4. Germline V gene lookup returns CDR1 MNHEY and CDR2 SVGAGI. The CDR3: CASSSRLAGGYEQYF. CDR3 DNA: TGTGCCAGCAGTTCGAGACTAGCGGGGGGTTACGAGCAGTACTTC.

This chain connects TRBV4-3 to TRBJ1-2; no clear D. Per germline, CDR1 LGHNA and CDR2 YSLEER. Trimming left V 2 bases short and J 4 bases short, with 11 bases between. CDR3 length: 14 amino acids. CDR3 region: CASSQTRELYGYTF. The CDR3 coding sequence is TGCGCCAGCAGCCAAACGCGGGAGCTCTATGGCTACACCTTC.

The V call is TRBV6-6, the J call TRBJ2-3; TRBD2 agrees at 8 bases. Germline loops: CDR1 MNHNY, CDR2 SVGAGI (reference sequence). The J segment lost 4 bases and the V segment lost 5 bases, leaving 5 bases of the junction unmatched. The length of the CDR3 is 14 residues. CDR3: CASSPPGGADTQYF. Here the CDR3 DNA reads TGTGCCAGCAGTCCCCCGGGGGGGGCAGATACGCAGTATTTT.

CDR3: CASSPTGGSTSETQYF. CDR3 bases: TGTGCCAGCAGCCCTACCGGCGGGAGTACATCGGAGACCCAGTACTTC. The chain employs TRBV9 and TRBJ2-5, with 7 positions matching TRBD2. This CDR3 comprises 16 residues. Looked up from germline, CDR1 is SGDLS and CDR2 is YYNGEE. Trimming took 4 bases from V and 5 from J; bases not matched to a gene: 14. Variable domain in full (rest from reference TRBV9 and TRBJ2-5): DSGVTQTPKHLITATGQRVTLRCSPRSGDLSVYWYQQSLDQGLQFLIQYYNGEERAKGNILERFSAQQFPDLHSELNLSSLELGDSALYFCASSPTGGSTSETQYFGPGTRLLVL.

This chain connects TRBV19 to TRBJ1-1, with D perhaps matching TRBD1 (6 bases). Looked up from germline, CDR1 is LNHDA and CDR2 is SQIVND (reference sequence). The CDR3 is 14 amino acids. The V end was cut by 6 bases, the J end by 3 bases, with 14 bases between. The CDR3 DNA is TGTGCCAGTAGCAACAGGGTCGGGGACACTGAAGCTTTCTTT. This codes for CASSNRVGDTEAFF.

The chain employs TRBV25-1 and TRBJ2-7, with TRBD1 identical over 9 bases. Germline CDR1 MGHDK, CDR2 SYGVNS. This CDR3 is built from 13 residues. Losses at the gene ends were 8 bases for V and 5 bases for J; bases not matched to a gene: 7. Written as DNA, the CDR3 is TGTGCCAGCGGTGGGACAGGGTTCGACGAGCAGTACTTC. Protein: CASGGTGFDEQYF.

This clone has a handful of counts. CDR3 amino acids: CASSPGGGSYNEQFF. The DNA of the CDR3 is TGTGCCAGCAGTCCCGGGGGGGGCTCCTACAATGAGCAGTTCTTC. The rearrangement uses TRBV9 and TRBJ2-1; 8 bases are shared with TRBD2. V dropped 5 bases and J dropped 0; count of bases not matched to a gene: 4. The germline CDR1 and CDR2 sequences are SGDLS and YYNGEE. The CDR3 is 15 amino acids.

The chain recombines TRBV10-2 with TRBJ2-3; 10 bases match TRBD2. The CDR3 is 18 residues long. Germline V gives CDR1 WSHSY, CDR2 SAAADI. V was pared by 6 bases and J by 2 bases, with 14 bases of the junction left unmatched. CDR3 coding DNA: TGCGCCAGCAGGAATCCCGGAGGACTAGCGGAGAACACAGATACGCAGTATTTT. It encodes CASRNPGGLAENTDTQYF.